This entry lists 9 T cell receptor beta chains sequenced from one sample in a study of blood T cell repertoires in COVID-19. TCRdb's copy holds only in-frame clones and misses some; the assay was immunoSEQ multiplex PCR. The data hold approximately 170,000 clones, with 85% to 90% observed a single time. The sequenced material came from peripheral blood. The receptors shown here come from a man aged 50 or older who had recovered from COVID-19.

This clone was picked up a small number of times. This chain links TRBV11-2 with TRBJ2-7; tentative D call: TRBD2 (6 bases). Trimming shortened V by 6 bases and J by 7 bases, and 19 bases separated the two germline ends. This CDR3 spans 14 amino acids. The V gene's germline CDR1 is SGHAT and CDR2 FQNNGV. The CDR3 region is CASSPALPGGEQYF. Written as DNA, the CDR3 is TGTGCCAGCAGTCCGGCACTCCCCGGGGGAGAGCAGTACTTC.

This chain joins TRBV25-1 and TRBJ1-6; 10 positions match TRBD1. The junction had 3 bases not matched to a gene; V was cut back by 4 bases and J by 0 bases. In germline, CDR1 is MGHDK, CDR2 SYGVNS. The CDR3 spans 17 residues. The CDR3, as DNA: TGTGCCAGCAGTGGGGGACAGGGGAGCTCCTATAATTCACCCCTCCACTTT. It translates to CASSGGQGSSYNSPLHF.

This clone was recorded once. The V and J genes are TRBV21-1 and TRBJ2-7; TRBD2, the D gene given by the table, was not confirmed from the DNA. TRBV21-1 is tagged as a pseudogene. This CDR3 is built from 20 residues. The CDR3 DNA is TGTGCCAGCAGCAAAAAACATACCGGGACTAGCGGGAGAGGGGGGAGGGAGCAGTACTTC. Its protein product is CASSKKHTGTSGRGGREQYF.

The chain uses TRBV4-2 and TRBJ2-1; TRBD2 aligns across 10 bases. The germline V gene encodes CDR1 LGHNA and CDR2 YNFKEQ. Trimming cost V 2 bases and J 8 bases; bases outside gene matches: 6. There are 15 residues in the CDR3. CDR3 sequence reads: CASSQPSGSGDEQFF. For the CDR3, the DNA is TGTGCCAGCAGCCAACCTAGCGGGAGTGGCGATGAGCAGTTCTTC.

Of note for this clone: The sample contains more than one DNA sequence encoding this CDR3. The genes are TRBV27 and TRBJ1-1, with TRBD1 as a possible D gene (5 bases). Trimming took off 3 bases at V and 4 bases at J, with 9 bases between the two ends. The CDR3 loop spans 13 amino acids. From germline, CDR1 is MNHEY and CDR2 SMNVEV (reference sequence). Here the CDR3 reads CASSFPGGTEAFF. The CDR3 DNA is TGTGCCAGCAGTTTTCCGGGGGGCACTGAAGCTTTCTTT.

This rearrangement joins TRBV5-1 to TRBJ2-7; 10 bases match TRBD2. Germline lookup yields CDR1 SGHRS and CDR2 YFSETQ. V lost 0 bases, J lost 0 bases, and 9 bases stayed unmatched. This CDR3 has 18 amino acids. The CDR3 bases are TGCGCCAGCAGCTTGGATCCCAGCGGGAGGGCCCTCTCCTACGAGCAGTACTTC. Encoded protein: CASSLDPSGRALSYEQYF.

The chain joins TRBV4-1 to TRBJ2-7; 11 bases are a match to TRBD2. Looked up from germline, CDR1 is MGHRA and CDR2 is YSYEKL. J was trimmed by 4 bases and V by 0 bases; bases with no gene match: 8. The CDR3 runs 17 residues. DNA for the CDR3: TGCGCCAGCAGCCAAGAGGTACTAGCGGGAGTATGGTACGAGCAGTACTTC. Protein product: CASSQEVLAGVWYEQYF.

V and J are TRBV7-2 and TRBJ1-5; 8 bases align to TRBD1. CDR1 is SGHTA, CDR2 FQGNSA, per germline. This CDR3 has 12 residues. V lost 6 bases and J lost 8; bases outside the gene matches: 3. In DNA form, the CDR3 reads TGTGCCAGCAGGACAGGGGAAAAGCCCCAGCATTTT. Protein product: CASRTGEKPQHF. The whole variable domain, remainder taken from reference TRBV7-2 and TRBJ1-5, is GAGVSQSPSNKVTEKGKDVELRCDPISGHTALYWYRQSLGQGLEFLIYFQGNSAPDKSGLPSDRFSAERTGGSVSTLTIQRTQQEDSAVYLCASRTGEKPQHFGDGTRLSIL.

This rearrangement joins TRBV9 to TRBJ2-1; tentative D call: TRBD1 (5 bases). Germline V gene data show CDR1 as SGDLS and CDR2 as YYNGEE. Trimming pared 0 bases from V and 6 bases from J, leaving 16 bases between. The CDR3 contains 16 residues. DNA for the CDR3: TGTGCCAGCAGCGTAGAAGGGGCAGGGTGGGTCAATGAGCAGTTCTTC. Translating gives CASSVEGAGWVNEQFF.